This is a list of T cell receptor beta chains from one sample in a study of CD8 T cells in Susac syndrome. TCRdb reprocessed the immunoSEQ multiplex PCR reads with MiXCR, giving one entry per CDR3 protein. Of approximately 120,000 distinct CDR3 sequences listed, approximately 93% are singletons. The sequenced sample consisted of CD8+ T cells from PBMCs. The source is a human donor with multiple sclerosis. CDR3s include the opening cysteine and the closing phenylalanine or tryptophan. The order of the fields is D gene, V gene, J gene, clone size, CDR3 protein, CDR3 DNA. D genes are given only for firm matches. Clone size appears in some rows only: once, few, many, or a class for an expanded clone.

D: TRBD2
V: TRBV9
J: TRBJ2-2
size: NA
CDR3: CASSSRSLAGGDTGELFF
DNA: TGTGCCAGCAGCTCAAGGTCCCTAGCGGGAGGAGACACCGGGGAGCTGTTTTTT

D: NA
V: TRBV4-1
J: TRBJ1-4
size: NA
CDR3: CASSQVRNEKLFF
DNA: TGCGCCAGCAGCCAAGTAAGGAATGAAAAACTGTTTTTT

D: NA
V: TRBV5-1
J: TRBJ2-5
size: NA
CDR3: CASSSRRLQETQYF
DNA: TGCGCCAGCAGCTCTCGACGGCTACAAGAGACCCAGTACTTC

D: NA
V: TRBV7-9
J: TRBJ1-4
size: NA
CDR3: CASSPGRGGNEKLFF
DNA: TGTGCCAGCAGCCCCGGAAGGGGGGGGAATGAAAAACTGTTTTTT

D: NA
V: TRBV4-1
J: TRBJ2-6
size: once
CDR3: CASSQEVQGSGANVLTF
DNA: TGCGCCAGCAGCCAAGAGGTCCAGGGCTCTGGGGCCAACGTCCTGACTTTC

D: NA
V: TRBV27
J: TRBJ1-5
size: NA
CDR3: CASSLSSGPQHF
DNA: TGTGCCAGCAGTTTAAGCTCGGGGCCCCAGCATTTT

D: TRBD2
V: TRBV7-2
J: TRBJ2-5
size: NA
CDR3: CASSLVGLAGGPGETQYF
DNA: TGTGCCAGCAGCTTGGTGGGACTAGCGGGAGGGCCTGGCGAGACCCAGTACTTC

D: NA
V: TRBV5-1
J: TRBJ2-7
size: NA
CDR3: CASSSRAGQPTDEQYF
DNA: TGCGCCAGCAGCTCCCGAGCGGGACAGCCAACGGACGAGCAGTACTTC

D: NA
V: TRBV12-3/TRBV12-4
J: TRBJ2-2
size: NA
CDR3: CASSLYTDTGELFF
DNA: TGTGCCAGCAGTTTGTACACGGACACCGGGGAGCTGTTTTTT

D: NA
V: TRBV6-5
J: TRBJ2-6
size: once
CDR3: CASSYSMVSGANVLTF
DNA: TGTGCCAGCAGTTATTCTATGGTCTCTGGGGCCAACGTCCTGACTTTC

D: TRBD1
V: TRBV4-1
J: TRBJ2-7
size: NA
CDR3: CASSHPTGGSNYEQYF
DNA: TGCGCCAGCAGCCACCCGACAGGGGGCTCCAACTACGAGCAGTACTTC

D: NA
V: TRBV27
J: TRBJ2-3
size: NA
CDR3: CASRAVGGRDTQYF
DNA: TGTGCCAGCAGAGCCGTGGGGGGCAGAGATACGCAGTATTTT

D: TRBD1
V: TRBV9
J: TRBJ2-1
size: NA
CDR3: CASNPSTGDLRNEQFF
DNA: TGTGCCAGCAACCCCTCGACAGGGGATCTCCGTAATGAGCAGTTCTTC

D: NA
V: TRBV9
J: TRBJ1-1
size: NA
CDR3: CASSGTHRGAEAFF
DNA: TGTGCCAGCAGCGGGACCCACCGAGGCGCTGAAGCTTTCTTT

D: TRBD2
V: TRBV30
J: TRBJ2-6
size: NA
CDR3: CAWWPGGRGANVLTF
DNA: TGTGCCTGGTGGCCGGGGGGGAGAGGGGCCAACGTCCTGACTTTC

D: TRBD1
V: TRBV12-3/TRBV12-4
J: TRBJ2-1
size: NA
CDR3: CASSPAAARGNEQFF
DNA: TGTGCCAGCAGTCCTGCCGCGGCCAGGGGGAATGAGCAGTTCTTC

D: NA
V: TRBV7-9
J: TRBJ1-2
size: NA
CDR3: CGSSLGPITNYGYTF
DNA: TGTGGCAGCAGCTTAGGTCCTATTACTAACTATGGCTACACCTTC

D: NA
V: TRBV9
J: TRBJ1-2
size: NA
CDR3: CASSGQVGRDGYTF
DNA: TGTGCCAGCTCCGGGCAGGTTGGGAGGGATGGCTACACCTTC

D: TRBD1
V: TRBV4-1
J: TRBJ2-7
size: NA
CDR3: CASSQGERDSYEQYF
DNA: TGCGCCAGCAGCCAAGGGGAGAGGGACAGCTACGAGCAGTACTTC

D: TRBD2
V: TRBV20-1
J: TRBJ2-1
size: NA
CDR3: CSARGWASGLGVYNEQFF
DNA: TGCAGTGCTAGGGGGTGGGCTAGCGGGCTGGGGGTGTACAATGAGCAGTTCTTC

D: NA
V: TRBV4-1
J: TRBJ1-5
size: NA
CDR3: CASSQTLSNQPQHF
DNA: TGCGCCAGCAGCCAAACGTTAAGCAATCAGCCCCAGCATTTT

D: NA
V: TRBV28
J: TRBJ1-1
size: NA
CDR3: CASSFYSRGTTEAFF
DNA: TGTGCCAGCAGTTTCTATAGCAGGGGCACCACTGAAGCTTTCTTT

D: NA
V: TRBV28
J: TRBJ2-6
size: NA
CDR3: CASSNSAGANVLTF
DNA: TGTGCCAGCTCAAATAGTGCTGGGGCCAACGTCCTGACTTTC

D: NA
V: TRBV28
J: TRBJ2-5
size: NA
CDR3: CASSLARVGETQYF
DNA: TGTGCCAGCAGTTTAGCCAGGGTGGGAGAGACCCAGTACTTC

D: TRBD1
V: TRBV11-2
J: TRBJ2-7
size: once
CDR3: CASSPGTAAYEQYF
DNA: TGTGCCAGCAGCCCCGGGACAGCGGCCTACGAGCAGTACTTC

D: NA
V: TRBV4-1
J: TRBJ2-7
size: NA
CDR3: CASSQPGSYEQYF
DNA: TGCGCCAGCAGCCAACCAGGATCCTACGAGCAGTACTTC

D: NA
V: TRBV12-5
J: TRBJ2-2
size: NA
CDR3: CASGFGSQPGELFF
DNA: TGTGCTAGTGGCTTCGGCAGTCAGCCCGGGGAGCTGTTTTTT

D: TRBD1
V: TRBV6-2/TRBV6-3
J: TRBJ2-7
size: NA
CDR3: CASSRRQGDNEQYF
DNA: TGTGCCAGCAGCCGCCGACAGGGGGATAACGAGCAGTACTTC

D: NA
V: TRBV6-5
J: TRBJ1-5
size: NA
CDR3: CASRPGANQPQHF
DNA: TGTGCCAGCAGACCAGGTGCCAATCAGCCCCAGCATTTT

D: TRBD1
V: TRBV6-1
J: TRBJ2-7
size: NA
CDR3: CASDLGQGTYEQYF
DNA: TGTGCCAGCGATCTGGGACAGGGGACCTACGAGCAGTACTTC

D: TRBD1
V: TRBV27
J: TRBJ2-1
size: NA
CDR3: CASTLATGGYNEQFF
DNA: TGTGCCAGCACTCTTGCGACAGGGGGCTACAATGAGCAGTTCTTC

D: NA
V: TRBV10-3
J: TRBJ2-1
size: NA
CDR3: CAISWDNEQFF
DNA: TGTGCCATCTCGTGGGACAATGAGCAGTTCTTC

D: NA
V: TRBV9
J: TRBJ2-1
size: NA
CDR3: CASSALPNEQFF
DNA: TGTGCCAGCAGCGCACTCCCCAATGAGCAGTTCTTC

D: NA
V: TRBV20-1
J: TRBJ2-1
size: NA
CDR3: CSARAGQPADEQFF
DNA: TGCAGTGCTAGAGCGGGGCAGCCTGCGGATGAGCAGTTCTTC

D: TRBD1
V: TRBV20-1
J: TRBJ2-1
size: once
CDR3: CSARSLDRGYNEQFF
DNA: TGCAGTGCCCGATCCTTGGACAGGGGCTACAATGAGCAGTTCTTC

D: NA
V: TRBV4-1
J: TRBJ1-2
size: few
CDR3: CASSLRGGRGYGYTF
DNA: TGCGCCAGCAGCCTAAGAGGGGGGCGGGGGTATGGCTACACCTTC